The 14 T cell receptor beta chains in this list originate from one sample, sequenced in a study of blood T cell repertoires in COVID-19 (TCRdb year 2020). Library generation was performed with the immunoSEQ multiplex PCR assay. The table was pulled from immuneACCESS by TCRdb, which kept in-frame rearrangements only. Such tables lose some clones; where checked, under half of the loss comes from unresolved V genes, and the rest has no known cause. Recorded for this sample are around 140,000 clones; over 75% of them occurred a single time. The ten largest make up 44% of the sample. The sample was peripheral blood. These TCRs come from a human donor in a cohort sampled during active COVID-19.

The J gene is TRBJ2-3, the V gene TRBV14; D unresolved. CDR3 length: 14 residues. V shed 7 bases and J shed 1 base, with 12 bases lying between them. CDR1 is SGHDN, CDR2 FVKESK, per germline. CDR3 sequence (DNA): TGTGCCAGCAATCACCTAGGCGGCACAGATACGCAGTATTTT. It yields the protein CASNHLGGTDTQYF.

As regards this clone: This sample includes further DNA sequences coding for the same CDR3. The chain has TRBV5-1 and TRBJ2-1; 12 bases fit TRBD1. The junction had 5 bases not matched to a gene; V was cut back by 4 bases and J by 9 bases. The CDR3 sequence is 14 residues long. The V gene's germline CDR1 is SGHRS and CDR2 YFSETQ. CDR3 protein: CASSLGQGAGEQFF. CDR3 coding DNA: TGCGCCAGCAGCCTGGGACAGGGGGCCGGTGAGCAGTTCTTC.

V and J are TRBV19 and TRBJ1-3, with D possibly being TRBD1 (5 bases). With 4 bases removed from V and 1 base from J, the gap between germline ends came to 14 bases. The CDR3 totals 16 residues. CDR1 is LNHDA and CDR2 is SQIVND in the germline V gene (reference sequence). The CDR3 sequence: CASSSPRAGSGNTIYF. CDR3 sequence (DNA): TGTGCCAGTAGTAGCCCCAGGGCGGGGTCTGGAAACACCATATATTTT.

The CDR3 DNA sequence: TGCGCCAGCAGCTTGGAGGCGGGAGTTTCGTACAATGAGCAGTTCTTC. Translating gives CASSLEAGVSYNEQFF. The chain employs TRBV5-1 and TRBJ2-1, with 7 bases lining up with TRBD2. With V trimmed by 0 bases and J by 4 bases, 7 bases remained unmatched. This CDR3 has 16 amino acids. The V gene's germline CDR1 is SGHRS and CDR2 YFSETQ.

The V and J genes are TRBV27 and TRBJ1-6; TRBD1 agrees at 8 bases. CDR1 is MNHEY, CDR2 SMNVEV, per germline (reference sequence). The V and J ends lost 2 bases and 7 bases, in that order; junction bases with no gene match: 4. This CDR3 is built from 15 residues. The CDR3 reads CASSLRQGQNSPLHF. CDR3 nucleotides: TGTGCCAGCAGTTTAAGACAGGGGCAAAATTCACCCCTCCACTTT.

This clone was seen only once. The CDR3 sequence: CASSGRVRNYGYTF. The DNA for the CDR3 is TGTGCCAGCAGTGGTCGGGTCCGTAACTATGGCTACACCTTC. The chain carries TRBV2 and TRBJ1-2; the D is unclear. The CDR3 totals 14 residues. The V end lost 4 bases, the J end lost 1 base, and 10 bases lay between the germline ends. CDR1 and CDR2 from the germline V gene are SNHLY and FYNNEI.

The chain links TRBV25-1 to TRBJ1-4, with 8 nucleotides matching TRBD1. The J segment lost 4 bases and the V segment lost 7 bases, leaving 2 bases of the junction unmatched. The CDR3 runs 13 residues. CDR1 is MGHDK, CDR2 SYGVNS, per germline. CDR3 sequence: CASMDRDNEKLFF. As DNA, the CDR3 is TGTGCCAGCATGGACAGGGATAATGAAAAACTGTTTTTT.

This sequence joins TRBV7-8 and TRBJ1-1; D is possibly TRBD1 (6 bases). The CDR3 extends over 14 amino acids. Germline V lookup: CDR1 SGHVS, CDR2 FQNEAQ. Trimming removed 1 base at V and 5 bases at J, with 11 bases between. CDR3 coding DNA: TGTGCCAGCAGCTTAGAGGGCAGGGGTACTGAAGCTTTCTTT. Translating it yields CASSLEGRGTEAFF.

The chain joins TRBV7-2 to TRBJ1-4, with D maybe TRBD1 (5 bases). The CDR3 covers 16 residues. The V end was cut by 4 bases, the J end by 7 bases, with 19 bases between. Germline V lookup: CDR1 SGHTA, CDR2 FQGNSA. The CDR3 bases are TGTGCCAGCAGCTATACCCGCGGGGGTGGATTTGAAAAACTGTTTTTT. Protein sequence: CASSYTRGGGFEKLFF.

This sequence joins TRBV5-6 and TRBJ1-2; possibly TRBD1 for D (5 bases). The V gene lost 4 bases and the J gene lost 4 bases, with 17 bases spanning the gap. CDR1 is SGHDT and CDR2 is YYEEEE in the germline V gene. CDR3 size: 15 residues. The CDR3 loop reads CASSANLRGSYGYTF. Written as DNA, the CDR3 is TGTGCCAGCAGCGCTAATCTACGGGGGAGCTATGGCTACACCTTC.

CDR3 residues: CASSRTSGFSYEQYV. The CDR3 coding sequence is TGTGCCAGCAGTCGGACTAGCGGGTTTTCCTACGAGCAGTACGTC. The chain couples TRBV6-2 or TRBV6-3 to TRBJ2-7, with 11 positions matching TRBD2. The CDR3 covers 15 residues. Germline V lookup: CDR1 MNHEY, CDR2 SVGEGT. The V gene end was trimmed by 5 bases and the J gene end by 1 base; junction bases not matched to a gene: 4.

This chain uses TRBV7-6 with TRBJ2-7; TRBD2 matches at 7 bases. Germline V gene lookup returns CDR1 SGHVS and CDR2 FNYEAQ. CDR3 size: 15 residues. Trimming at V came to 5 bases and at J to 2 bases, leaving 9 bases not matched to a gene. The CDR3 nucleotides read TGTGCCAGCAGCCGTGGGGGGGACTCGACCTACGAGCAGTACTTC. Amino acid sequence: CASSRGGDSTYEQYF.

The chain is built from TRBV5-1 and TRBJ1-5; the D gene is possibly TRBD1 (5 bases). V shed 4 bases and J shed 5 bases, with 16 bases lying between them. Germline assignment: CDR1 SGHRS and CDR2 YFSETQ. The CDR3 length is 15 residues. CDR3 sequence reads: CASSEGAGPDQPQHF. Here the CDR3 DNA reads TGCGCCAGCAGCGAAGGGGCTGGACCTGATCAGCCCCAGCATTTT.

This chain connects TRBV7-6 to TRBJ1-5; D unresolved. CDR1 and CDR2 from the germline V gene are SGHVS and FNYEAQ. CDR3 length: 16 amino acids. V lost 5 bases and J lost 2, with 16 bases in between. CDR3 bases: TGTGCCAGCAGCCCGGGATCCGTAGCAGGCAATCAGCCCCAGCATTTT. This encodes CASSPGSVAGNQPQHF.